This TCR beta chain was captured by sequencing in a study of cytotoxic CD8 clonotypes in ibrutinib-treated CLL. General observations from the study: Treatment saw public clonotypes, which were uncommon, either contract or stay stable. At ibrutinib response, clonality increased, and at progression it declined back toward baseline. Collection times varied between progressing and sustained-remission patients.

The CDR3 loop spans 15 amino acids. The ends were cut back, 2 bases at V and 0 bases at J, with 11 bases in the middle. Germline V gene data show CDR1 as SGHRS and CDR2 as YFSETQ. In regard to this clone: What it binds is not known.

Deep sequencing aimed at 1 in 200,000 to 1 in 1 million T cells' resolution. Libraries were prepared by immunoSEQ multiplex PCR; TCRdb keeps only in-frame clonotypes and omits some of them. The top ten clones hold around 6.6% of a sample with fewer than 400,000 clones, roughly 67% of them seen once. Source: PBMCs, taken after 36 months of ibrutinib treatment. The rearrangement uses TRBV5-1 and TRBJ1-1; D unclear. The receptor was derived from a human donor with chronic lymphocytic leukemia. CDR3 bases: TGCGCCAGCAGCTTCACCGGGCAGATGAACACTGAAGCTTTCTTT. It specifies CASSFTGQMNTEAFF.